Listed here are 13 T cell receptor beta chains from one sample, sequenced in a study of cytomegalovirus exposure and HLA in healthy donors. TCRdb's copy holds only in-frame clones and misses some; the assay was immunoSEQ multiplex PCR. Of about 220,000 clones in the sample, around nine tenths are singletons; the top ten hold about 1%. Sequencing used PBMCs. All receptors derive from a woman aged 18-29 years in good health and CMV-seronegative.

The V and J genes are TRBV6-1 and TRBJ1-1, with a weak D call TRBD1 (5 bases). The germline gives CDR1 MNHNS, CDR2 SASEGT. With 7 bases removed from V and 4 bases from J, the gap between germline ends came to 16 bases. This CDR3 is built from 14 residues. The CDR3 region has the DNA TGTGCCAGCATCGTTGGGGCGTGGGGCACTGAAGCTTTCTTT. Protein sequence: CASIVGAWGTEAFF.

This clone is a singleton in its sample. This chain uses TRBV27 with TRBJ1-4, with TRBD1 matching 8 bases. J gave up 10 bases and V 1 base, and 8 bases lay outside the gene matches. The CDR3 is 15 residues long. Germline V CDR1 and CDR2: MNHEY, SMNVEV (reference sequence). CDR3 loop: CASSLFTQGAGKLFF. The CDR3 nucleotides are TGTGCCAGCAGTTTATTTACGCAGGGGGCGGGAAAACTGTTTTTT.

The chain has TRBV28 and TRBJ2-5; 9 nucleotides agree with TRBD1. Germline lookup yields CDR1 MDHEN and CDR2 SYDVKM. CDR3 length: 14 residues. The trim removed 6 bases at V and 5 bases at J, leaving 7 bases unmatched. CDR3 amino acids: CASSKRQGGETQYF. The CDR3 coding sequence is TGTGCCAGCAGCAAAAGACAGGGGGGGGAGACCCAGTACTTC.

Comments on this clone: This specimen includes other DNA sequences encoding the same CDR3. The rearrangement links TRBV11-2 to TRBJ1-2, with 8 bases aligning to TRBD1. Trimming took 1 base from V and 5 from J; bases not matched to a gene: 0. This CDR3 region has 13 residues. The germline gives CDR1 SGHAT, CDR2 FQNNGV. This CDR3 reads CASSLGQGYGYTF. The CDR3 DNA follows: TGTGCCAGCAGCTTAGGACAGGGGTATGGCTACACCTTC.

The chain recombines TRBV6-5 with TRBJ2-7; tentatively, D is TRBD2 (6 bases). The germline CDR1 and CDR2 sequences are MNHEY and SVGAGI. The CDR3 loop spans 14 amino acids. V lost 4 bases and J 6 bases, leaving 16 bases between the germline ends. The CDR3 loop reads CASSLGGARGEQYF. The CDR3 DNA sequence: TGTGCCAGCAGTTTAGGAGGGGCTAGGGGCGAGCAGTACTTC.

V and J are TRBV5-1 and TRBJ1-6, with D possibly matching TRBD1 (6 bases). CDR1 SGHRS and CDR2 YFSETQ come from the germline V gene. Trimming pared 5 bases from V and 6 bases from J, leaving 18 bases between. This CDR3 has 16 amino acids. Here the CDR3 DNA reads TGCGCCAGCAGTTATGACAGGCAGAAGCTTAATTCACCCCTCCACTTT. Translated, it gives CASSYDRQKLNSPLHF.

This clone came up once. This CDR3 reads CASSRVLAKNIQYF. For the CDR3, the DNA is TGTGCCAGCAGTCGTGTCCTAGCCAAAAACATTCAGTACTTC. The chain joins TRBV2 to TRBJ2-4; no firm D call. Germline lookup yields CDR1 SNHLY and CDR2 FYNNEI. The CDR3 runs 14 residues. Trimming cost V 5 bases and J 0 bases, with 8 bases left between them.

The chain combines TRBV6-1 with TRBJ2-5; perhaps TRBD1 as D (5 bases). The CDR3 loop spans 13 amino acids. Per germline, CDR1 MNHNS and CDR2 SASEGT. Trimming took off 7 bases at V and 3 bases at J, with 12 bases between the two ends. The CDR3 loop reads CASNYRREETQYF. The CDR3 nucleotides read TGTGCCAGCAACTACAGGAGAGAAGAGACCCAGTACTTC.

The rearrangement uses TRBV18 and TRBJ2-3, with D possibly TRBD2 on 6 matching bases. The CDR3 extends over 15 amino acids. Trimming took 4 bases from V and 0 from J, leaving 11 bases between them. The germline V gene has CDR1 KGHSH and CDR2 LQKENI. This CDR3 reads CASSLEGTSTDTQYF. For the CDR3, the DNA is TGTGCCAGCTCACTGGAAGGGACTAGCACAGATACGCAGTATTTT.

There are a few counts of this clone. This chain joins TRBV10-1 and TRBJ2-3; possibly TRBD2 for D (5 bases). This CDR3 has 11 residues. Germline V gene data show CDR1 as WNHNN and CDR2 as SYGVQD (reference sequence). Trimming pared 10 bases from V and 4 bases from J, leaving 9 bases between. CDR3 sequence (DNA): TGCGCCACGAGGGTGCCAGATACGCAGTATTTT. Translated: CATRVPDTQYF.

The J gene is TRBJ2-1, the V gene TRBV28, with 15 nucleotides matching TRBD2. CDR1 is MDHEN, CDR2 SYDVKM, per germline. This CDR3 has 15 residues. With 5 bases clipped from V and 7 bases from J, the junction kept 3 bases outside the gene matches. The CDR3 bases are TGTGCCAGCAGTGAGGGGACTAGCGGGAGGAATGAGCAGTTCTTC. Translating it yields CASSEGTSGRNEQFF.

This chain links TRBV5-1 with TRBJ2-1; 14 bases match TRBD2. In germline, CDR1 is SGHRS, CDR2 YFSETQ. With V trimmed by 4 bases and J by 7 bases, 4 bases remained unmatched. This CDR3 is built from 15 residues. The CDR3 region is CASSAGTSGRNEQFF. CDR3 bases: TGCGCCAGCAGCGCCGGGACTAGCGGGAGAAATGAGCAGTTCTTC.

CDR3 DNA: TGTGCCAGCAGCCCGGGACACCTAAACTCTGGGGCCAACGTCCTGACTTTC. This codes for CASSPGHLNSGANVLTF. The rearrangement links TRBV9 to TRBJ2-6, with D possibly TRBD1 on 6 matching bases. The CDR3 is 17 amino acids. V shed 4 bases and J shed 0 bases, with 14 bases lying between them. Germline CDR1 is SGDLS and CDR2 is YYNGEE.